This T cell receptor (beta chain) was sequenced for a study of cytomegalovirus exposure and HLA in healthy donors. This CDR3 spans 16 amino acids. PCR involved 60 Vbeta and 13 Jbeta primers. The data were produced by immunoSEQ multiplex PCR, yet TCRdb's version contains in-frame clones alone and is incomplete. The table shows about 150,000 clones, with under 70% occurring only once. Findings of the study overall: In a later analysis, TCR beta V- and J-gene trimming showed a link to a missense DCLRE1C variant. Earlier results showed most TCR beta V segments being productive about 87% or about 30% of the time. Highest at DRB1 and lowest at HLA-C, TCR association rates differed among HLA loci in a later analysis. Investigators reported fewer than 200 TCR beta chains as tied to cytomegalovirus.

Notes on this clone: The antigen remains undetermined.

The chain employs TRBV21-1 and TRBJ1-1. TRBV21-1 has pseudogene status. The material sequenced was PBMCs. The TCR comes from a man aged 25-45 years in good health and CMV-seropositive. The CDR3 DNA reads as TGTGCCAGCAGCAAAGTGCGGGCAGGAGTGAACACTGAAGCTTTCTTT. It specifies CASSKVRAGVNTEAFF.